The 11 T cell receptor beta chains reported below all come from one sample, sequenced in a study of blood T cell repertoires in COVID-19. The data were produced by immunoSEQ multiplex PCR, yet TCRdb's version contains in-frame clones alone and is incomplete. The profile shows roughly 230,000 clones, more than 70% of them singletons. Material: peripheral blood. These receptors were taken from a middle-aged man with active or convalescent COVID-19.

The CDR3 sequence: CASSQNGKSISDYGYTF. CDR3 DNA: TGCGCCAGCAGCCAGAACGGGAAGTCAATTTCGGACTATGGCTACACCTTC. This rearrangement joins TRBV4-3 to TRBJ1-2; D is uncertain. Germline values: CDR1 LGHNA, CDR2 YSLEER. Trimming removed 3 bases at V and 3 bases at J, with 20 bases between. The CDR3 contains 17 residues.

V is TRBV3-1 (or the pseudogene TRBV3-2) and J is TRBJ2-3; maybe TRBD1 (6 bases). The germline V gene has CDR1 LGHDT and CDR2 YNNKEL (reference sequence). The CDR3 is 17 residues long. V was pared by 5 bases and J by 5 bases, with 23 bases between. The CDR3 loop is CASSSRGSVVVQDTQYF. The CDR3 bases are TGTGCCAGCAGCTCCAGGGGCTCAGTCGTAGTCCAAGATACGCAGTATTTT.

In DNA form, the CDR3 reads TGTGCCAGCAGAGGACAGGGGGCAAACGCTGAAGCTTTCTTT. It is translated as CASRGQGANAEAFF. This sequence joins TRBV11-2 and TRBJ1-1; 11 nucleotides line up with TRBD1. Germline assignment: CDR1 SGHAT and CDR2 FQNNGV. This CDR3 contains 14 residues. V was pared by 6 bases and J by 6 bases, with 6 bases of the junction left unmatched.

This sequence joins TRBV29-1 and TRBJ1-1; D is possibly TRBD1 (5 bases). V was cut by 2 bases and J by 1 base, with 5 bases left in between. The V gene's germline CDR1 is SQVTM and CDR2 ANQGSEA. The CDR3 contains 12 residues. The CDR3 bases are TGCAGCGTTGAACAGGGGAACACTGAAGCTTTCTTT. Protein product: CSVEQGNTEAFF.

This clone was recorded once. CDR3 loop: CASSLQGGRGNEQFF. DNA for the CDR3: TGTGCCAGCAGCTTACAAGGGGGTCGAGGCAATGAGCAGTTCTTC. V gene TRBV7-9 combines with J gene TRBJ2-1; possible D gene TRBD1, 6 bases. Germline-derived CDR1 and CDR2 are SEHNR and FQNEAQ (reference sequence). CDR3 length: 15 residues. Trimming took 2 bases from V and 6 from J, leaving 14 bases between them.

The genes are TRBV6-5 and TRBJ1-1; D gene unclear. Germline V gene lookup returns CDR1 MNHEY and CDR2 SVGAGI. The CDR3 has 14 residues. The ends were cut back, 4 bases at V and 1 base at J, with 10 bases in the middle. The CDR3 loop reads CASSSYLSNTEAFF. As DNA, the CDR3 is TGTGCCAGCAGTTCCTACTTATCGAACACTGAAGCTTTCTTT.

The rearrangement uses TRBV18 and TRBJ2-7; D perhaps matches TRBD2 (6 bases). Germline V gene data show CDR1 as KGHSH and CDR2 as LQKENI. The CDR3 is 14 amino acids. Trimming stripped 6 bases from V and 1 base from J, with 13 bases between. The CDR3 DNA reads as TGTGCCAGCTCCGCGGGAACGGAATCCTACGAGCAGTACTTC. Translated: CASSAGTESYEQYF.

This sequence joins TRBV11-3 and TRBJ1-1; 7 bases map to TRBD1. The J segment lost 6 bases and the V segment lost 5 bases, leaving 9 bases of the junction unmatched. The CDR3 length is 14 residues. Per germline, CDR1 SGHNT and CDR2 YENEEA. The CDR3 sequence is CASSLGQGEAEAFF. The CDR3 DNA is TGTGCCAGCAGCCTAGGGCAGGGGGAGGCTGAAGCTTTCTTT.

V and J are TRBV6-5 and TRBJ1-1; D is uncertain. Germline CDR1 reads MNHEY; CDR2 reads SVGAGI. V was trimmed by 6 bases and J by 3 bases, leaving 14 bases between them. The CDR3 is made up of 14 amino acids. The CDR3 nucleotides read TGTGCCAGCAGCCGTACCACTTTAGACACTGAAGCTTTCTTT. This encodes CASSRTTLDTEAFF.

This clone occurred a few times. The V call is TRBV6-2 or TRBV6-3, the J call TRBJ1-1, with 7 positions matching TRBD1. This CDR3 is built from 15 residues. The V gene end was trimmed by 5 bases and the J gene end by 3 bases; junction bases not matched to a gene: 9. Germline assignment: CDR1 MNHEY and CDR2 SVGEGT. The CDR3 is CASSTRQGKDTEAFF. The CDR3 DNA reads as TGTGCCAGCAGTACCAGACAGGGTAAGGACACTGAAGCTTTCTTT.

The chain is built from TRBV5-8 and TRBJ1-1, with 9 nucleotides matching TRBD1. Per the germline V gene, CDR1 is SGHTS and CDR2 is YDEGEE. CDR3 length equals 14 residues. The V gene end was trimmed by 2 bases and the J gene end by 3 bases; junction bases not matched to a gene: 2. Written as DNA, the CDR3 is TGTGCCAGCAGCTTCAGACAGGGGGACACTGAAGCTTTCTTT. Translating gives CASSFRQGDTEAFF.